The 16 T cell receptor beta chains below all came from one sample that was sequenced in a study of cytomegalovirus exposure and HLA in healthy donors. The PCR used 60 Vbeta and 13 Jbeta primers. Sequencing was performed with immunoSEQ multiplex PCR; in TCRdb, only in-frame clones are kept and a portion is missing. Here the sample spans around 170,000 clones, over 60% being singletons. The sequenced material came from PBMCs. The origin of the receptors is a young man in good health and CMV-seronegative.

The chain recombines TRBV28 with TRBJ1-4, with TRBD1 matching 7 bases. Germline lookup yields CDR1 MDHEN and CDR2 SYDVKM. This CDR3 contains 15 residues. V lost 8 bases to trimming and J lost 11 bases; unmatched junction nucleotides: 17. CDR3 nucleotide sequence: TGTGCCAGCGCTTCTCAGGGGGGCGGAATGGGCAAACTGTTTTTT. Amino acids: CASASQGGGMGKLFF.

The chain recombines TRBV18 with TRBJ1-1; 7 bases map to TRBD1. V was clipped by 0 bases and J by 11 bases; unmatched bases: 6. Germline V gene data show CDR1 as KGHSH and CDR2 as LQKENI. This CDR3 has 13 residues. The CDR3 here is CASSPPDRAVAFF. The CDR3 DNA reads TGTGCCAGCTCACCACCCGACAGGGCTGTCGCTTTCTTT.

This sequence joins TRBV5-6 and TRBJ1-1; 9 nucleotides agree with TRBD1. J was trimmed by 1 base and V by 0 bases; bases with no gene match: 1. CDR1 is SGHDT and CDR2 is YYEEEE in the germline V gene. The CDR3 is 15 residues long. The CDR3 protein is CASSLGQGGNTEAFF. As DNA, the CDR3 is TGTGCCAGCAGCTTGGGACAGGGGGGGAACACTGAAGCTTTCTTT.

This clone turned up a few times. V usage is TRBV6-6 and J usage is TRBJ2-7; 9 bases line up with TRBD2. The CDR3 covers 15 residues. The germline V gene has CDR1 MNHNY and CDR2 SVGAGI (reference sequence). The V gene end was trimmed by 2 bases and the J gene end by 4 bases; junction bases not matched to a gene: 6. As DNA, the CDR3 is TGTGCCAGCAGTTACAGGGCTAGCGGGACGTACGAGCAGTACTTC. This gives the protein CASSYRASGTYEQYF.

The rearrangement links TRBV27 to TRBJ2-7, with TRBD1 matching 9 bases. The junction had 3 bases not matched to a gene; V was cut back by 4 bases and J by 5 bases. The CDR3 is made up of 13 amino acids. CDR1 is MNHEY and CDR2 is SMNVEV in the germline V gene (reference sequence). The CDR3 bases are TGTGCCAGCAGTTGGGACAGGGCACACGAGCAGTACTTC. Amino acid sequence: CASSWDRAHEQYF.

This chain links TRBV27 with TRBJ2-7; 10 positions agree with TRBD1. The CDR3 loop spans 17 amino acids. Germline CDR1 reads MNHEY; CDR2 reads SMNVEV (reference sequence). The J segment lost 2 bases and the V segment lost 6 bases, leaving 13 bases of the junction unmatched. CDR3 residues: CASRALFRGTGAYEQYF. CDR3 DNA: TGTGCCAGCAGGGCCCTATTTAGAGGGACAGGGGCCTACGAGCAGTACTTC.

This clone showed up just a few times. V usage is TRBV6-1 and J usage is TRBJ1-5; 9 positions match TRBD1. Germline CDR1 MNHNS, CDR2 SASEGT. The junction had 5 bases not matched to a gene; V was cut back by 5 bases and J by 3 bases. The CDR3 consists of 15 residues. Written as DNA, the CDR3 is TGTGCCAGCAGTCGGGACAGGGATTACAATCAGCCCCAGCATTTT. Amino acids: CASSRDRDYNQPQHF.

This chain joins TRBV23-1 and TRBJ1-6; 11 bases fit TRBD1. TRBV23-1 is designated an ORF whose function remains uncertain. The CDR3 spans 17 residues. Trimming took 0 bases from V and 9 from J; bases not matched to a gene: 7. The CDR3, as DNA: TGCGCCAGCAGTCAATCCCTCCCGGGACAGGGGGTTTCACCCCTCCACTTT. Protein: CASSQSLPGQGVSPLHF.

The rearrangement uses TRBV6-5 and TRBJ2-1; D uncertain. V was trimmed by 11 bases and J by 3 bases, leaving 20 bases between them. This CDR3 has 15 amino acids. The germline V gene encodes CDR1 MNHEY and CDR2 SVGAGI. The CDR3 nucleotides read TGTGCCTCGAGGAAGGCGCCTCAGAACTACAATGAGCAGTTCTTC. It encodes CASRKAPQNYNEQFF.

The chain carries TRBV6-1 and TRBJ1-1; D ambiguous. The V gene's germline CDR1 is MNHNS and CDR2 SASEGT. The CDR3 runs 16 residues. V lost 3 bases and J 1 base, leaving 15 bases between the germline ends. The CDR3: CASSEHSGPTNTEAFF. Here the CDR3 DNA reads TGTGCCAGCAGTGAGCATAGCGGGCCTACGAACACTGAAGCTTTCTTT.

Only one count was recorded for this clone. The chain is built from TRBV27 and TRBJ2-3, with D unclear. V lost 2 bases and J 3 bases, leaving 6 bases between the germline ends. The germline V gene encodes CDR1 MNHEY and CDR2 SMNVEV (reference sequence). The length of the CDR3 is 13 residues. The CDR3 DNA reads as TGTGCCAGCAGTTTACTCGGGACAGATACGCAGTATTTT. It codes for CASSLLGTDTQYF.

The chain links TRBV28 to TRBJ2-1, with 8 bases lining up with TRBD2. Germline V gives CDR1 MDHEN, CDR2 SYDVKM. The CDR3 is made up of 15 amino acids. The V gene end was trimmed by 4 bases and the J gene end by 5 bases; junction bases not matched to a gene: 7. CDR3 in amino acids: CASSYTSGGNNEQFF. The DNA of the CDR3 is TGTGCCAGCAGTTATACTAGCGGAGGGAACAATGAGCAGTTCTTC.

The chain couples TRBV6-5 to TRBJ2-5; D gene ambiguous. Germline V gene lookup returns CDR1 MNHEY and CDR2 SVGAGI. V lost 0 bases and J lost 0, with 11 bases in between. The CDR3 runs 16 residues. The chain's CDR3 is CASSYSTGRYQETQYF. In DNA, the CDR3 is TGTGCCAGCAGTTACTCAACGGGTCGGTACCAAGAGACCCAGTACTTC.

The chain has TRBV9 and TRBJ1-3; D is possibly TRBD1 (6 bases). CDR1 SGDLS and CDR2 YYNGEE come from the germline V gene. V was trimmed by 4 bases and J by 0 bases, leaving 11 bases between them. The CDR3 is made up of 15 amino acids. In DNA, the CDR3 is TGTGCCAGCAGCCCTCGACAGGCCTCTGGAAACACCATATATTTT. The encoded protein is CASSPRQASGNTIYF.

The V and J genes are TRBV29-1 and TRBJ1-2; 7 bases align to TRBD1. The CDR3 has 12 residues. V gave up 7 bases and J gave up 7 bases; unmatched junction bases: 9. CDR1 is SQVTM, CDR2 ANQGSEA, per germline. DNA for the CDR3: TGCAGCGGCCGGGACAGTCCTCTTGGCTACACCTTC. This codes for CSGRDSPLGYTF.

CDR3 residues: CASSSDRGANYGYTF. CDR3 DNA: TGTGCCAGCAGTTCCGACAGGGGGGCTAACTATGGCTACACCTTC. The V call is TRBV27, the J call TRBJ1-2; TRBD1 agrees at 9 bases. Germline-derived CDR1 and CDR2 are MNHEY and SMNVEV (reference sequence). Trimming took 4 bases from V and 0 from J; bases not matched to a gene: 3. This CDR3 is built from 15 residues.